This paragraph covers one TCR beta chain sequence. Antigen specificity is unknown. The data stem from a study of T cell repertoires in cytomegalovirus infection. On the study more broadly: Recently described HLA-C-restricted plus well-studied HLA-B-restricted CMV epitopes were used. Through public TCR beta signatures, both CMV infection and matching HLA type were indicated.

Trimming took 1 base from V and 7 from J; bases not matched to a gene: 9. This CDR3 spans 16 amino acids. One entry per CDR3 protein results from TCRdb running MiXCR on the reads. The table includes 570,000 or so distinct CDR3 sequences, around two fifths detected once. Whole-study results and caveats: CMV-specific HLA-C-restricted TCR beta clonotypes dominated the ex vivo response.

The V and J genes are TRBV12-3 or TRBV12-4 and TRBJ2-1, with 8 positions matching TRBD2. The TCR sequence derives from a human donor in good health (CMV status not recorded). Some clones in this sample may be carry-over from other donors' samples. The sequencing here drew on cultured PBMCs, taken from culture after CMV antigen stimulation. CDR3 DNA sequence: TGTGCCAGCAGTTTAGTTGCGGGAGGCGTCCGGAATGAGCAGTTCTTC. Amino acids: CASSLVAGGVRNEQFF.